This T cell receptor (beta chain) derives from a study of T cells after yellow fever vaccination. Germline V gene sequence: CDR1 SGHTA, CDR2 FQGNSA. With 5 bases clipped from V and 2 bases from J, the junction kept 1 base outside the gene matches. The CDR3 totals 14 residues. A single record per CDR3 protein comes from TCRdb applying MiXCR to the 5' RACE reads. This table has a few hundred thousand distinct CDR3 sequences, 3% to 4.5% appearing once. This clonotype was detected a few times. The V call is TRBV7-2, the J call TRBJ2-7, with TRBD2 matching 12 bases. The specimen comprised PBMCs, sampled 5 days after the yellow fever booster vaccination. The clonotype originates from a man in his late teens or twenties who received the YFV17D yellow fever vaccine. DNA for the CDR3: TGTGCCAGCAGCCGGACTAGCGGGGCCTACGAGCAGTACTTC. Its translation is CASSRTSGAYEQYF.